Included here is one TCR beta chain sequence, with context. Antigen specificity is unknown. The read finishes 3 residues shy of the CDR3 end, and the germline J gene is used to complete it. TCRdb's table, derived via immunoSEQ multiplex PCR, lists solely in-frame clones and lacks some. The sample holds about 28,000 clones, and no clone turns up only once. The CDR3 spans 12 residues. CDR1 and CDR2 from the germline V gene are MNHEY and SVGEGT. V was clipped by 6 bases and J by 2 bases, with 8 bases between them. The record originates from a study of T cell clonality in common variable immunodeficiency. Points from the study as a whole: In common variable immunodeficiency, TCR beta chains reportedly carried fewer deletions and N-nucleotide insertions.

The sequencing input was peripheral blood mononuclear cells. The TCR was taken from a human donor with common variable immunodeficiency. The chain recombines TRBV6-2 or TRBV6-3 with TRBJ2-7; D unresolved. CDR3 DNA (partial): TGTGCCAGCAGCCCCACTACCTACGAG. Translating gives CASSPTTYE. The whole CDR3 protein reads CASSPTTYEQYF.